The 15 T cell receptor beta chains below were found in one sample sequenced in a study of OX40 agonist ivuxolimab in advanced cancers. The method was immunoSEQ multiplex PCR; TCRdb's version includes in-frame clones alone and lacks a portion of them. This repertoire shows about 82,000 clones, roughly 89% found once; its top ten account for 0.55% to 0.65%. This specimen was CD4+ or CD8+ T cells sorted from blood, taken in a trial of the OX40 agonist ivuxolimab. These receptors were taken from an adult with an advanced solid tumor such as melanoma, head and neck, liver or kidney cancer.

This clone was found once. The chain employs TRBV6-4 and TRBJ2-3, with D perhaps TRBD1 (5 bases). Trimming took 3 bases from V and 2 from J, leaving 18 bases between them. The CDR3 consists of 17 residues. Germline V gives CDR1 MRHNA, CDR2 SNTAGT. CDR3 region: CASSEGAGLRFTDTQYF. The DNA for the CDR3 is TGTGCCAGCAGTGAAGGGGCAGGGTTGAGGTTCACAGATACGCAGTATTTT.

This chain links TRBV4-1 with TRBJ2-3, with TRBD2 matching over 13 bases. Per the germline V gene, CDR1 is MGHRA and CDR2 is YSYEKL. The CDR3 is 18 amino acids. Trimming took 4 bases from V and 3 from J; bases not matched to a gene: 10. DNA for the CDR3: TGCGCCAGCAGCCTCGACGGGACTAGCGGGATTAGGACAGATACGCAGTATTTT. This codes for CASSLDGTSGIRTDTQYF.

The chain uses TRBV4-2 and TRBJ2-7; 8 bases match TRBD2. V gave up 0 bases and J gave up 4 bases; unmatched junction bases: 5. CDR1 is LGHNA, CDR2 YNFKEQ, per germline. CDR3 length: 15 residues. In DNA form, the CDR3 reads TGTGCCAGCAGCCAAGAAAGCGGGAGTGCTTACGAGCAGTACTTC. It yields the protein CASSQESGSAYEQYF.

This rearrangement joins TRBV7-8 to TRBJ1-3; D unresolved. CDR1 and CDR2 (germline): SGHVS, FQNEAQ. CDR3 size: 15 residues. With 2 bases removed from V and 0 bases from J, the gap between germline ends came to 8 bases. In DNA, the CDR3 is TGTGCCAGCAGCTTAAGCGGCAGCTCTGGAAACACCATATATTTT. Its protein is CASSLSGSSGNTIYF. Filled out from reference TRBV7-8 and TRBJ1-3, the complete variable domain reads GAGVSQSPRYKVAKRGQDVALRCDPISGHVSLFWYQQALGQGPEFLTYFQNEAQLDKSGLPSDRFFAERPEGSVSTLKIQRTQQEDSAVYLCASSLSGSSGNTIYFGEGSWLTVV.

Notes on this clone: Its ends do not fully match the called genes, so a read error is possible. The CDR3 nucleotides read TGTGCCAGCAGAGAAGACAGGACCTACAATGAGCAGTTCTTC. Translation: CASREDRTYNEQFF. The rearrangement links TRBV6-1 to TRBJ2-1; the D gene is possibly TRBD1 (6 bases). The CDR3 is 14 residues long. Germline CDR1 reads MNHNS; CDR2 reads SASEGT.

J is TRBJ1-2 and V is TRBV7-9, with 8 bases that match TRBD1. Germline values: CDR1 SEHNR, CDR2 FQNEAQ (reference sequence). J was trimmed by 6 bases and V by 5 bases; bases with no gene match: 5. CDR3 size: 13 residues. The DNA for the CDR3 is TGTGCCAGCAGCATGGACAGGGTGGATGGCTACACCTTC. This gives the protein CASSMDRVDGYTF. The variable domain in full, with the rest retrieved from reference TRBV7-9 and TRBJ1-2, is DTGVSQNPRHKITKRGQNVTFRCDPISEHNRLYWYRQTLGQGPEFLTYFQNEAQLEKSRLLSDRFSAERPKGSFSTLEIQRTEQGDSAMYLCASSMDRVDGYTFGSGTRLTVV.

The chain carries TRBV29-1 and TRBJ2-3; D perhaps matches TRBD2 (6 bases). The germline gives CDR1 SQVTM, CDR2 ANQGSEA. The germline V and J ends were trimmed by 1 base and 2 bases, with 10 bases remaining between them. The CDR3 covers 14 residues. CDR3 region: CSVEGEANTDTQYF. CDR3 sequence (DNA): TGCAGCGTTGAAGGGGAGGCCAACACAGATACGCAGTATTTT.

The rearrangement joins TRBV7-3 to TRBJ2-3; TRBD2 aligns across 7 bases. CDR1 and CDR2 (germline): SGHTA, FQGTGA. This CDR3 has 14 amino acids. Trimming cost V 0 bases and J 6 bases; bases outside gene matches: 3. This CDR3 is CASSLTGTIDTQYF. CDR3 nucleotide sequence: TGTGCCAGCAGCTTAACGGGGACTATTGATACGCAGTATTTT.

This sequence joins TRBV11-2 and TRBJ2-1; the match to TRBD1 covers 11 bases. The CDR3 loop spans 15 amino acids. Germline CDR1 is SGHAT and CDR2 is FQNNGV. Trimming took 1 base from V and 9 from J; bases not matched to a gene: 5. Written as DNA, the CDR3 is TGTGCCAGCAGCTTAGGGGACAGGGGGGGCGGTGAGCAGTTCTTC. It yields the protein CASSLGDRGGGEQFF.

This clone occurred once. This chain links TRBV5-1 with TRBJ1-1; D uncertain. This CDR3 has 13 amino acids. Per the germline V gene, CDR1 is SGHRS and CDR2 is YFSETQ. The V gene lost 4 bases and the J gene lost 0 bases, with 7 bases spanning the gap. The CDR3 region is CASSGEMNTEAFF. CDR3 DNA sequence: TGCGCCAGCAGCGGGGAGATGAACACTGAAGCTTTCTTT.

This chain connects TRBV15 to TRBJ1-6; D unresolved. Germline V gives CDR1 LNHNV, CDR2 YYDKDF (reference sequence). V dropped 6 bases and J dropped 8 bases, with 14 bases sitting between them. The CDR3 consists of 14 residues. The CDR3 DNA reads TGTGCCACCAGGGCGACCGAAATTGATTCACCCCTCCACTTT. This sequence encodes CATRATEIDSPLHF. Combining the CDR3 with reference TRBV15 and TRBJ1-6 gives the whole variable domain DAMVIQNPRYQVTQFGKPVTLSCSQTLNHNVMYWYQQKSSQAPKLLFHYYDKDFNNEADTPDNFQSRRPNTSFCFLDIRSPGLGDTAMYLCATRATEIDSPLHFGNGTRLTVT.

The rearrangement uses TRBV5-6 and TRBJ2-1; no definite D call. CDR1 and CDR2 from the germline V gene are SGHDT and YYEEEE. This CDR3 has 13 amino acids. V gave up 9 bases and J gave up 0 bases, with 10 bases separating them. The CDR3 region has the DNA TGTGCCATACGGGTTAACTCCTACAATGAGCAGTTCTTC. Its protein product is CAIRVNSYNEQFF.

The chain links TRBV18 to TRBJ1-5; 12 bases agree with TRBD1. Germline lookup yields CDR1 KGHSH and CDR2 LQKENI. The CDR3 runs 15 residues. J lost 5 bases, V lost 5 bases, and 4 bases had no gene match. CDR3 protein: CASSRDRGRDQPQHF. The CDR3 region has the DNA TGTGCCAGCTCAAGGGACAGGGGGCGGGATCAGCCCCAGCATTTT. The whole variable domain, remainder taken from reference TRBV18 and TRBJ1-5, is NAGVMQNPRHLVRRRGQEARLRCSPMKGHSHVYWYRQLPEEGLKFMVYLQKENIIDESGMPKERFSAEFPKEGPSILRIQQVVRGDSAAYFCASSRDRGRDQPQHFGDGTRLSIL.

This clone occurred once. The chain carries TRBV18 and TRBJ2-5, with TRBD1 matching 8 bases. The CDR3 has 13 residues. CDR1 is KGHSH, CDR2 LQKENI, per germline. With V trimmed by 5 bases and J by 5 bases, 4 bases remained unmatched. CDR3 nucleotide sequence: TGTGCCAGCTCATCCCAGGGGGCGGAGACCCAGTACTTC. Encoded protein: CASSSQGAETQYF.

The chain carries TRBV6-4 and TRBJ2-3; D tentatively reads TRBD1 or TRBD2 (5 bases each). This CDR3 is built from 14 residues. V lost 5 bases to trimming and J lost 1 base, with 10 bases between them. Looked up from germline, CDR1 is MRHNA and CDR2 is SNTAGT. The CDR3 sequence: CASSLGGGTDTQYF. The CDR3 bases are TGTGCCAGCAGTCTTGGGGGTGGCACAGATACGCAGTATTTT.